The clone carrying this T cell receptor (beta chain) was detected many times. CDR3 size: 12 residues. Trimming cost V 2 bases and J 11 bases, with 12 bases left between them. Per germline, CDR1 SEHNR and CDR2 FQNEAQ (reference sequence). The sample belongs to a study of response to subunit inactivated influenza vaccine. TCRdb used MiXCR to reprocess the RT-PCR reads, holding one entry per CDR3 protein. The data show 450,000 to 600,000 distinct CDR3 sequences, 7.5% to 8.5% seen once. V gene TRBV7-9 combines with J gene TRBJ1-1; D gene ambiguous. The input for sequencing was PBMCs from blood, taken around 25 months after vaccination. This TCR came from a man between 50 and 75 years old who received an inactivated influenza vaccine. The CDR3 region has the DNA TGTGCCAGCAGCTTAAATGTGGGTTGGGCTTTCTTT. The encoded protein is CASSLNVGWAFF.